The 8 T cell receptor beta chains below all came from one sample that was sequenced in a study of T cells in Graves' hyperthyroidism and ophthalmopathy. TCR beta CDR3 regions were amplified from RNA. The HTBI primer set served for first-round RT-PCR of the TCR CDR3. In TCRdb, the multiplex PCR reads were re-called with MiXCR into one record per CDR3 protein. The sample lists roughly 840,000 distinct CDR3 sequences; about 38% were seen once. Sequencing was done on a sample of blood. These receptor sequences come from a young man with Graves' hyperthyroidism.

This clonotype has at least ten counts. The V gene is TRBV29-1, the J gene TRBJ2-7; D is perhaps TRBD1 (6 bases). Trimming took 7 bases from V and 4 from J, leaving 17 bases between them. The germline CDR1 and CDR2 sequences are SQVTM and ANQGSEA. The CDR3 has 13 amino acids. CDR3 loop: CSAETGGRYEQYF. CDR3 bases: TGCAGCGCCGAGACAGGAGGTCGATACGAGCAGTACTTC.

The V call is TRBV20-1, the J call TRBJ1-1, with a tentative D call TRBD1 (5 bases). The CDR3 contains 14 residues. The germline gives CDR1 DFQATT, CDR2 SNEGSKA (reference sequence). V was cut by 5 bases and J by 12 bases, with 25 bases left in between. CDR3 DNA sequence: TGCAGTGCTCCCTCGGGTGGGGCCAACGTCCTGACTTTCTTT. It yields the protein CSAPSGGANVLTFF.

The chain is built from TRBV5-6 and TRBJ1-5; 7 positions agree with TRBD1. The germline CDR1 and CDR2 sequences are SGHDT and YYEEEE. The CDR3 sequence is 15 residues long. V was pared by 7 bases and J by 7 bases, with 14 bases of the junction left unmatched. CDR3 amino acids: CASSLTGAFGQPQHF. The CDR3 nucleotides are TGTGCCAGCTCCCTTACAGGGGCCTTCGGGCAGCCCCAGCATTTT.

In the case of this clonotype: A much more abundant neighbour one base away suggests this may be a read error. This chain uses TRBV11-2 with TRBJ1-2; D call uncertain. The CDR3 contains 13 residues. Germline CDR1 is SGHAT and CDR2 is FQNNGV. The CDR3 region has the DNA TGTGCCAGCAGCTTAGGTCAGGCCTATAGCTACACCTTC. It codes for CASSLGQAYSYTF.

This clonotype showed up just once. CDR3 amino acids: CSGRDSTDTQYF. CDR3 DNA: TGCAGCGGCCGGGACTCCACAGATACGCAGTATTTT. J is TRBJ2-3 and V is TRBV29-1; the D gene is possibly TRBD2 (6 bases). The CDR3 contains 12 residues. Between the trimmed V and J ends, which lost 7 bases and 2 bases, there was a span of 10 bases. CDR1 SQVTM and CDR2 ANQGSEA come from the germline V gene.

A note on this clonotype: Being one base from a much bigger clone, this may be a read error. The rearrangement uses TRBV9 and TRBJ1-2; tentatively, D is TRBD1 (6 bases). The CDR3 totals 13 residues. From germline, CDR1 is SGDLS and CDR2 YYNGEE. Trimming removed 5 bases from V and 6 bases from J, with 14 bases in between. CDR3 sequence (DNA): TGTGCCAGCAGTGAACAGGGATGGCATGGCTACACCTTC. Translated: CASSEQGWHGYTF.

The chain recombines TRBV7-6 with TRBJ2-7, with D tentatively TRBD1 or TRBD2 (6 bases each). This CDR3 is built from 14 residues. Germline values: CDR1 SGHVS, CDR2 FNYEAQ. V was shortened by 3 bases and J by 5 bases, with 14 bases between the two germline ends. The CDR3 region has the DNA TGTGCCAGCAGCTTGGTTCCGGGGGCCCACGAGCAGTACTTC. It codes for CASSLVPGAHEQYF.

The chain combines TRBV2 with TRBJ2-7; weak D call: TRBD2 (6 bases). Germline V gene data show CDR1 as SNHLY and CDR2 as FYNNEI. This CDR3 has 11 residues. V was shortened by 8 bases and J by 6 bases, with 11 bases between the two germline ends. In nucleotides, the CDR3 is TGTGCCAGCCCCGGGAGTGCCGAGCAGTACTTC. The encoded protein is CASPGSAEQYF.